This T cell receptor (beta chain) was captured in a study of T cell responses to AZD1222 COVID-19 vaccine. V dropped 3 bases and J dropped 1 base, with 12 bases sitting between them. Germline values: CDR1 KGHSH, CDR2 LQKENI. The CDR3 extends over 16 amino acids. Libraries were prepared by immunoSEQ multiplex PCR; TCRdb keeps only in-frame clonotypes and omits some of them. The sample lists 99,000 or so clones, 70% to 90% occurring once. The sample in question was peripheral blood, obtained on day 0 of AZD1222 vaccination. This clonotype was sampled from an adult in good health. The rearrangement links TRBV18 to TRBJ2-2, with D possibly matching TRBD1 (5 bases). DNA of the CDR3: TGTGCCAGCTCACCCACATTGACAGAGAACACCGGGGAGCTGTTTTTT. Translation: CASSPTLTENTGELFF.